The 2 T cell receptor beta chains reported below all come from one sample, sequenced in a study of blood T cell repertoires in COVID-19. Sequenced by immunoSEQ multiplex PCR; TCRdb stores in-frame clones only, minus some. Of approximately 89,000 clones listed, approximately 75% are singletons. Sequencing used peripheral blood. The receptors here all came from a human donor in a cohort sampled during active COVID-19.

The J gene is TRBJ2-5, the V gene TRBV3-1 (or the pseudogene TRBV3-2); TRBD2 aligns across 11 bases. CDR3 length equals 17 residues. The V gene end was trimmed by 6 bases and the J gene end by 4 bases; junction bases not matched to a gene: 13. The germline V gene has CDR1 LGHDT and CDR2 YNNKEL (reference sequence). The CDR3 loop reads CASSLLAGGPTGETQYF. CDR3 coding DNA: TGTGCCAGCAGTCTCCTAGCGGGGGGCCCTACGGGAGAGACCCAGTACTTC.

V gene TRBV19 combines with J gene TRBJ1-6, with 10 bases aligning to TRBD1. Trimming took 8 bases from V and 7 from J; bases not matched to a gene: 5. The CDR3 has 14 residues. The V gene's germline CDR1 is LNHDA and CDR2 SQIVND (reference sequence). CDR3: CASGWGQGNSPLHF. The CDR3 DNA is TGTGCCAGTGGGTGGGGACAGGGGAATTCACCCCTCCACTTT.